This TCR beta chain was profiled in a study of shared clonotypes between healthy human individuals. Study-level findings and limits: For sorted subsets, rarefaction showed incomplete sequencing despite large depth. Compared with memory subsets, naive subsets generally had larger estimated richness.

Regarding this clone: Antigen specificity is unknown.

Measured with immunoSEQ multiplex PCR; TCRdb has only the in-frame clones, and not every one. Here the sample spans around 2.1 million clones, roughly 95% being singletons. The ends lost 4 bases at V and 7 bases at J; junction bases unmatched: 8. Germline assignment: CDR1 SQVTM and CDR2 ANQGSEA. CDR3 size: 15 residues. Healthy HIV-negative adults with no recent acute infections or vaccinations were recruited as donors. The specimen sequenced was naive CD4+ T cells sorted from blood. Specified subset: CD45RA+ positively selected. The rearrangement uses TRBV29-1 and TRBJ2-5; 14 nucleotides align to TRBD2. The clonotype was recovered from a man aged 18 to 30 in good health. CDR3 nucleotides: TGCAGCGTTGGGGCAAGACTAGCGGGAGGGGGGACCCAGTACTTC. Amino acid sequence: CSVGARLAGGGTQYF. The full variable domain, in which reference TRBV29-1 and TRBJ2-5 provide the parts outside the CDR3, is SAVISQKPSRDICQRGTSLTIQCQVDSQVTMMFWYRQQPGQSLTLIATANQGSEATYESGFVIDKFPISRPNLTFSTLTVSNMSPEDSSIYLCSVGARLAGGGTQYFGPGTRLLVL.